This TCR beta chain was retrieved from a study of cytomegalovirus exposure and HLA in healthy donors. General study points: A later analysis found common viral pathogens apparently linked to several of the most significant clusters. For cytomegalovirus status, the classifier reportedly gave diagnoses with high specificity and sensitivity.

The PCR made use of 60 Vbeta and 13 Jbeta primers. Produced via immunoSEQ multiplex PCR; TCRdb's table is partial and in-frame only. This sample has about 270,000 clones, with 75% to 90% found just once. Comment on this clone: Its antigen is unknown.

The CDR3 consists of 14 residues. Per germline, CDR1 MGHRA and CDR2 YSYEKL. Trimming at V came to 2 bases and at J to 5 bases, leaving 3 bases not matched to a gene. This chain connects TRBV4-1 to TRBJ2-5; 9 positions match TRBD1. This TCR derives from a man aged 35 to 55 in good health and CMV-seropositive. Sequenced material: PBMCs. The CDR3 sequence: CASSQSGTGETQYF. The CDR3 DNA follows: TGCGCCAGCAGCCAATCCGGGACAGGGGAGACCCAGTACTTC.